The 17 T cell receptor beta chains below all came from one sample that was sequenced in a study of shared clonotypes between healthy human individuals (TCRdb year 2020). Receptors were amplified or captured by the immunoSEQ multiplex PCR assay. As stored in TCRdb, this immuneACCESS dataset retains in-frame rearrangements with V and J assigned. A fraction of the clones does not appear; measured against another copy, unresolved V genes explain less than half of the discrepancy, and the remainder lacks a known reason. The sample has some 2.1 million clones on record, just under 95% of them singletons. Of the sample, about 1.1% is held by the ten largest clones. CD8 naive samples were CD45RO-negative cells positively selected for CCR7, giving a CD45RA+CCR7+ population that excluded TemRA cells. Sequences were obtained from naive CD8+ T cells sorted from blood. What the cell subset or site label conveys for this sample: CD45RA+CCR7+. Every receptor here comes from a man aged 18-30 years in good health.

V gene TRBV9 combines with J gene TRBJ2-5, with 8 bases matching TRBD1. This CDR3 has 16 residues. V lost 2 bases and J lost 2; bases outside the gene matches: 8. Germline CDR1 SGDLS, CDR2 YYNGEE. The CDR3: CASSVDLDREQETQYF. CDR3 bases: TGTGCCAGCAGCGTTGATTTGGACAGGGAGCAAGAGACCCAGTACTTC.

The chain combines TRBV27 with TRBJ1-2; D unclear. The CDR3 runs to 15 residues. V was pared by 5 bases and J by 2 bases, with 15 bases between. Germline lookup yields CDR1 MNHEY and CDR2 SMNVEV (reference sequence). The CDR3 DNA reads as TGTGCCAGCAGTGGAGACCGCAACGTCAACTATGGCTACACCTTC. It codes for CASSGDRNVNYGYTF.

This chain uses TRBV19 with TRBJ1-2; D not certain. Looked up from germline, CDR1 is LNHDA and CDR2 is SQIVND (reference sequence). This CDR3 region has 14 residues. V was pared by 3 bases and J by 0 bases, with 8 bases between. The CDR3 here is CASSIASANYGYTF. CDR3 in DNA: TGTGCCAGTAGTATCGCCAGTGCTAACTATGGCTACACCTTC.

J is TRBJ1-4 and V is TRBV5-7, with no clear D. TRBV5-7 carries the ORF label, with uncertain function. The CDR3 contains 16 residues. Between the trimmed V and J ends, which lost 0 bases and 0 bases, there was a span of 9 bases. The CDR3 coding sequence is TGTGCCAGCAGCTTGGTCCCGAGTGCAACTAATGAAAAACTGTTTTTT. This codes for CASSLVPSATNEKLFF.

The chain links TRBV28 to TRBJ1-1, with 7 nucleotides matching TRBD1. V shed 2 bases, J shed 5 bases, and the junction held 5 bases outside the gene matches. The CDR3 runs 14 residues. CDR1 is MDHEN and CDR2 is SYDVKM in the germline V gene. This chain's CDR3 is CASSLRQGGTEAFF. The CDR3 nucleotides are TGTGCCAGCAGTTTAAGACAGGGTGGGACTGAAGCTTTCTTT.

The chain's CDR3 is CASSLGPPYSGANVLTF. In DNA form, the CDR3 reads TGTGCCAGCAGCTTGGGACCCCCATACTCTGGGGCCAACGTCCTGACTTTC. The gene calls are TRBV5-4 and TRBJ2-6, with D hard to call. V was shortened by 0 bases and J by 0 bases, with 10 bases between the two germline ends. Germline CDR1 reads SGHNT; CDR2 reads YYREEE (reference sequence). This CDR3 contains 17 residues. Combining the CDR3 with reference TRBV5-4 and TRBJ2-6 gives the whole variable domain ETGVTQSPTHLIKTRGQQVTLRCSSQSGHNTVSWYQQALGQGPQFIFQYYREEENGRGNFPPRFSGLQFPNYSSELNVNALELDDSALYLCASSLGPPYSGANVLTFGAGSRLTVL.

CDR3 sequence (DNA): TGTGCCAGCAGCTTCGGACAGGGAGTCGGCTATGGCTACACCTTC. This sequence encodes CASSFGQGVGYGYTF. The chain is built from TRBV7-9 and TRBJ1-2; 8 bases match TRBD1. V lost 3 bases to trimming and J lost 4 bases; unmatched junction nucleotides: 7. Germline-derived CDR1 and CDR2 are SEHNR and FQNEAQ (reference sequence). The CDR3 is 15 residues long.

Points on this clone: The same CDR3 can be traced to other DNA sequences in this sample. V usage is TRBV6-6 and J usage is TRBJ2-7; possible D gene TRBD1, 5 bases. The germline CDR1 and CDR2 sequences are MNHNY and SVGAGI (reference sequence). This CDR3 is 13 amino acids long. The V end lost 4 bases, the J end lost 0 bases, and 7 bases lay between the germline ends. The CDR3 nucleotides are TGTGCCAGCAGTTCCGACAGCTCCTACGAGCAGTACTTC. Translating gives CASSSDSSYEQYF.

CDR3 nucleotide sequence: TGTGCCAGCAGTTTGGGTAGGGGGTGGAACACTGAAGCTTTCTTT. It specifies CASSLGRGWNTEAFF. V and J are TRBV27 and TRBJ1-1; possible D gene TRBD1, 6 bases. Deletions cut 3 bases from V and 1 base from J, with 12 bases between. The CDR3 runs 15 residues. Germline V gives CDR1 MNHEY, CDR2 SMNVEV (reference sequence).

As regards this clone: The identical CDR3 is also encoded by other nucleotide sequences in the sample. The rearrangement joins TRBV4-1 to TRBJ2-7, with 8 bases aligning to TRBD1. The germline gives CDR1 MGHRA, CDR2 YSYEKL. Trimming removed 0 bases from V and 7 bases from J; junction bases left unmatched: 5. The CDR3 covers 14 residues. CDR3 bases: TGCGCCAGCAGCCAAGACGAACAGGGGGTTGAGCAGTACTTC. Translating it yields CASSQDEQGVEQYF.

The chain has TRBV12-5 and TRBJ2-7; 7 bases agree with TRBD2. The V gene's germline CDR1 is LGHNT and CDR2 FRNRAP. V lost 5 bases, J lost 0 bases, and 4 bases stayed unmatched. The CDR3 runs 14 residues. CDR3 loop: CASGPAGSSYEQYF. The CDR3 region has the DNA TGTGCTAGTGGTCCAGCGGGAAGCTCCTACGAGCAGTACTTC.

CDR3 DNA: TGTGCCAGTAGTATAGTAGGTAGCGGGGGCTACGAGCAGTACTTC. Its protein product is CASSIVGSGGYEQYF. V and J are TRBV19 and TRBJ2-7; 9 bases are shared with TRBD2. V gave up 1 base and J gave up 3 bases; unmatched junction bases: 4. The germline V gene encodes CDR1 LNHDA and CDR2 SQIVND (reference sequence). The CDR3 is 15 residues long.

The chain combines TRBV13 with TRBJ2-7; TRBD2 agrees at 11 bases. Germline V gene lookup returns CDR1 PRHDT and CDR2 FYEKMQ (reference sequence). This CDR3 is 19 amino acids long. Germline trimming cut 0 bases from V and 3 bases from J; bases unmatched to any gene: 13. CDR3 bases: TGTGCCAGCAGCTTAGGCCGGACTAGCGGGCGGGAATGGGGCTACGAGCAGTACTTC. This encodes CASSLGRTSGREWGYEQYF.

V and J are TRBV13 and TRBJ1-2; D unresolved. The germline V and J ends were trimmed by 2 bases and 1 base, with 5 bases remaining between them. The CDR3 consists of 13 residues. Germline V gives CDR1 PRHDT, CDR2 FYEKMQ (reference sequence). The CDR3 loop reads CASSLTDNYGYTF. The CDR3 nucleotides are TGTGCCAGCAGCTTAACAGATAACTATGGCTACACCTTC. Full variable domain (rest looked up from reference TRBV13 and TRBJ1-2): AAGVIQSPRHLIKEKRETATLKCYPIPRHDTVYWYQQGPGQDPQFLISFYEKMQSDKGSIPDRFSAQQFSDYHSELNMSSLELGDSALYFCASSLTDNYGYTFGSGTRLTVV.

V gene TRBV11-2 combines with J gene TRBJ2-2; perhaps D is TRBD1 or TRBD2 (5 bases each). Trimming took 3 bases from V and 1 from J, leaving 9 bases between them. Germline CDR1 reads SGHAT; CDR2 reads FQNNGV. The CDR3 consists of 15 residues. The chain's CDR3 is CASSFRGGNTGELFF. The CDR3, as DNA: TGTGCCAGCAGCTTCCGGGGCGGGAACACCGGGGAGCTGTTTTTT.

CDR3 DNA sequence: TGTGCTAGTGGTTTTTCGGCGGGGTTCAATGAGCAGTTCTTC. Protein: CASGFSAGFNEQFF. This chain uses TRBV12-5 with TRBJ2-1, with D possibly being TRBD2 (6 bases). Germline lookup yields CDR1 LGHNT and CDR2 FRNRAP. The CDR3 length is 14 residues. Trimming took off 3 bases at V and 6 bases at J, with 12 bases between the two ends.

This chain joins TRBV4-1 and TRBJ2-7; a weak D match, TRBD2 (6 bases). Trimming took off 3 bases at V and 2 bases at J, with 17 bases between the two ends. The CDR3 has 16 residues. In germline, CDR1 is MGHRA, CDR2 YSYEKL. CDR3 residues: CASSHPSIAVPYEQYF. As DNA, the CDR3 is TGCGCCAGCAGCCACCCTTCTATAGCGGTACCCTACGAGCAGTACTTC.